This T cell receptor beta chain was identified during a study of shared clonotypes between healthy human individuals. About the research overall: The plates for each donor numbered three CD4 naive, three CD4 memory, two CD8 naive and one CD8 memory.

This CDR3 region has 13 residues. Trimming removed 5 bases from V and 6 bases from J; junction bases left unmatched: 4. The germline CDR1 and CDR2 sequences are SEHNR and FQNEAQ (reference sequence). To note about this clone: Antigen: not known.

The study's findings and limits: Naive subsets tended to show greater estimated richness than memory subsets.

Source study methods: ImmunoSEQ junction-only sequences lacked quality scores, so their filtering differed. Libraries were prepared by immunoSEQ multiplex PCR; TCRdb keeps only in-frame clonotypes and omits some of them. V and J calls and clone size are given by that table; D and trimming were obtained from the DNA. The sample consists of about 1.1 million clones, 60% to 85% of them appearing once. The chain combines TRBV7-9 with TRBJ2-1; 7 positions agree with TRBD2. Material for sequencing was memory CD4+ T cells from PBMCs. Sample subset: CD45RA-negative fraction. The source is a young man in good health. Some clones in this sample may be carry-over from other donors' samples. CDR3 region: CASSHSGGNEQFF. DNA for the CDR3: TGTGCCAGCAGCCATTCGGGGGGCAATGAGCAGTTCTTC.